One and the same sample provided the 10 T cell receptor beta chains below, sequenced in a study of T cells in tuberculosis. The data were produced by immunoSEQ multiplex PCR, yet TCRdb's version contains in-frame clones alone and is incomplete. The sample shows more than 20,000 clones, 80% to 90% of them seen only once. The sample was PBMCs. The receptors here all came from a donor aged 10 to 29 with latent tuberculosis or without tuberculosis infection.

J is TRBJ2-7 and V is TRBV27, with TRBD1 matching 9 bases. Unmatched junction bases numbered 9, after V lost 2 bases and J lost 1 base. CDR1 MNHEY and CDR2 SMNVEV come from the germline V gene (reference sequence). The length of the CDR3 is 17 residues. The CDR3 DNA sequence: TGTGCCAGCAGTTTACCCCCGGGACAGGGACCTTCCTACGAGCAGTACTTC. Its translation is CASSLPPGQGPSYEQYF.

The DNA of the CDR3 is TGTGCCAGCAGTTACTCTAATAACTATGGCTACACCTTC. Its translation: CASSYSNNYGYTF. The gene calls are TRBV6-5 and TRBJ1-2; D unresolved. The germline V and J ends were trimmed by 0 bases and 1 base, with 3 bases remaining between them. The CDR3 consists of 13 residues. Per the germline V gene, CDR1 is MNHEY and CDR2 is SVGAGI.

The chain combines TRBV4-3 with TRBJ2-1, with D uncertain. The CDR3 covers 18 residues. Trimming left V 0 bases short and J 0 bases short, with 15 bases between. Germline loops: CDR1 LGHNA, CDR2 YSLEER. The CDR3 DNA reads TGCGCCAGCAGCCAAGATCTGAAGCTAAGGAGCTCCTACAATGAGCAGTTCTTC. Its translation is CASSQDLKLRSSYNEQFF.

This clone was seen more than once but under ten times. V gene TRBV18 combines with J gene TRBJ1-5; 7 bases map to TRBD1. Germline CDR1 reads KGHSH; CDR2 reads LQKENI. The CDR3 length is 15 residues. Trimming at V came to 8 bases and at J to 5 bases, leaving 12 bases not matched to a gene. The DNA of the CDR3 is TGTGCCAGCACAGCGAACAGGGGCTCGGATCAGCCCCAGCATTTT. Its protein product is CASTANRGSDQPQHF.

This rearrangement joins TRBV19 to TRBJ1-6; 8 bases align to TRBD1. The trim removed 5 bases at V and 10 bases at J, leaving 7 bases unmatched. In germline, CDR1 is LNHDA, CDR2 SQIVND (reference sequence). The CDR3 extends over 14 amino acids. CDR3 sequence: CASSPRTGNSPLHF. The CDR3 bases are TGTGCCAGTAGTCCCAGGACAGGGAACTCACCCCTCCACTTT.

V is TRBV9 and J is TRBJ2-3, with TRBD2 as a possible D gene (5 bases). Trimming pared 1 base from V and 3 bases from J, leaving 12 bases between. The CDR3 runs 15 residues. CDR1 and CDR2 from the germline V gene are SGDLS and YYNGEE. The chain's CDR3 is CASSVFSRGTDTQYF. The CDR3 bases are TGTGCCAGCAGCGTATTTTCTCGGGGTACAGATACGCAGTATTTT. The full variable domain, rest sourced from reference TRBV9 and TRBJ2-3, is DSGVTQTPKHLITATGQRVTLRCSPRSGDLSVYWYQQSLDQGLQFLIQYYNGEERAKGNILERFSAQQFPDLHSELNLSSLELGDSALYFCASSVFSRGTDTQYFGPGTRLTVL.

The chain is built from TRBV5-4 and TRBJ2-1; TRBD2 agrees at 10 bases. Trimming removed 0 bases from V and 5 bases from J; junction bases left unmatched: 11. From germline, CDR1 is SGHNT and CDR2 YYREEE (reference sequence). The CDR3 covers 18 residues. The CDR3 region is CASSLVPSSGGHNNEQFF. The CDR3 nucleotides read TGTGCCAGCAGCTTGGTACCGTCTAGCGGGGGCCATAACAATGAGCAGTTCTTC.

The V gene is TRBV4-1, the J gene TRBJ2-4; 15 positions match TRBD2. V gave up 4 bases and J gave up 0 bases; unmatched junction bases: 4. The germline gives CDR1 MGHRA, CDR2 YSYEKL. The CDR3 contains 18 residues. DNA for the CDR3: TGCGCCAGCAGCCCGGGACTAGCGGGGGGAGTAGCCAAAAACATTCAGTACTTC. Protein: CASSPGLAGGVAKNIQYF.

The CDR3 region is CASSQRGGRDTEAFF. CDR3 DNA: TGTGCCAGCAGTCAACGTGGGGGCCGGGACACTGAAGCTTTCTTT. V and J are TRBV7-2 and TRBJ1-1; perhaps TRBD1 as D (6 bases). The V end was cut by 6 bases, the J end by 3 bases, with 17 bases between. Germline CDR1 is SGHTA and CDR2 is FQGNSA. There are 15 residues in the CDR3.

This chain links TRBV29-1 with TRBJ2-5; 9 bases agree with TRBD1. The germline V gene has CDR1 SQVTM and CDR2 ANQGSEA. Losses at the gene ends were 7 bases for V and 2 bases for J; bases not matched to a gene: 2. This CDR3 has 12 residues. In DNA form, the CDR3 reads TGCAGCGCCGGGACAGGGCAAGAGACCCAGTACTTC. Residues: CSAGTGQETQYF.